This TCR beta chain was sequenced in a study of beta chain features in type 1 diabetes. Study-wide results and limits: Significant though moderate, a shortening of TCRB CDR3s appeared in all four CD4+ subsets of Type 1 diabetes patients. Sequencing from cDNA could over-represent high-TCR-expressing cells.

This CDR3 is 14 amino acids long. The V gene's germline CDR1 is ENHRY and CDR2 SYGVKD. Between the trimmed V and J ends, which lost 0 bases and 4 bases, there was a span of 9 bases. Sorting based on CD45RO/CCR7/CD25/CD127/CD95/CD27 separated CD4+ naive, central memory, regulatory and stem cell-like memory cells. Sorted populations all had greater than 98% purity. Expressed TCRB transcripts were sequenced because the entire RNA isolate underwent reverse transcription. Samples of naive, central memory and regulatory T cells yielded a mean of about 3.57 million reads. Sequenced by immunoSEQ multiplex PCR; TCRdb stores in-frame clones only, minus some. The sample has around 690,000 clones; roughly an eighth are singletons. This clone showed up just a few times. Its antigen remains unknown.

The sequence was obtained from a man aged 30 to 39 with type 1 diabetes. The genes are TRBV10-3 and TRBJ1-1, with D tentatively TRBD1 (5 bases). Sequencing input: naive CD4+ T cells from blood. The CDR3 here is CAISESGGGTEAFF. DNA of the CDR3: TGTGCCATCAGTGAGTCTGGGGGGGGCACTGAAGCTTTCTTT.